This TCR beta chain was profiled in a study of blood T cell repertoires in COVID-19. As handled by the study authors: Estimated nucleated cell counts came from reference gene primer amplification. Using immunoSEQ multiplex PCR, the repertoire was profiled, and TCRdb retains in-frame clones only, with some absent. D and trimming were read from the DNA, whereas the V and J calls and clone size are those reported in that table. The table has 200,000 to 300,000 clones, about 79% seen once. This CDR3 is 15 amino acids long. V was cut by 0 bases and J by 1 base, with 8 bases left in between. CDR1 and CDR2 (germline): SGDLS, YYNGEE.

This TCR came from a woman at least 80 years old with acute or convalescent COVID-19. Sequencing input: peripheral blood. The genes are TRBV9 and TRBJ2-1; maybe TRBD2 (6 bases). In DNA form, the CDR3 reads TGTGCCAGCAGCGTAGATGGGACTTCCTACAATGAGCAGTTCTTC. This encodes CASSVDGTSYNEQFF.